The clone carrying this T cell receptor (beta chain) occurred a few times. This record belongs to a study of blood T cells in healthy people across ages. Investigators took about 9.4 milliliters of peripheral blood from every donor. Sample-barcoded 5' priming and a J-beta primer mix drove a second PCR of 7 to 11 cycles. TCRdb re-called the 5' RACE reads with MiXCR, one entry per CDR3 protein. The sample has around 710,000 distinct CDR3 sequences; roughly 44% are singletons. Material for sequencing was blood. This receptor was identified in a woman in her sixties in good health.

The CDR3 coding sequence is TGCGCCAGCAGTGGGGTCCAAGGCGGGGGTGGCACAGATACGCAGTATTTT. This codes for CASSGVQGGGGTDTQYF. The chain joins TRBV5-1 to TRBJ2-3; 7 bases line up with TRBD2. V was pared by 5 bases and J by 1 base, with 13 bases of the junction left unmatched. This CDR3 is built from 17 residues. Germline assignment: CDR1 SGHRS and CDR2 YFSETQ.